This T cell receptor beta chain was profiled in a study of quantifying T cell responses using KT2 cells. Study at large: RNA was reverse transcribed with TCR alpha and beta constant-region primers. Under optimum conditions, T4 ligation efficiency was estimated at more than 8.5%. The second PCR ran as a qPCR until a predetermined fluorescence threshold was reached.

Each cDNA got a UMI-containing oligo ligated at its 3' end. First-round PCR used three to four cycles and beta primers RC1.1 and RC1.2 covering TRBC1 and TRBC2. One entry per CDR3 protein, called by TCRdb with MiXCR from the UMI-ligation and nested PCR reads. The sample records tens of thousands of distinct CDR3 sequences, more than 7% being singletons. This clonotype was observed a handful of times. The sample is PBMC spiked with counted cells of clone KT2. KT2 cells were mixed with fixed PBMC numbers at varying ratios. The germline CDR1 and CDR2 sequences are DFQATT and SNEGSKA (reference sequence). V was trimmed by 3 bases and J by 3 bases, leaving 14 bases between them. This CDR3 contains 14 residues.

The sequence was obtained from a human donor. The chain joins TRBV20-1 to TRBJ1-1; D is unclear. Sequencing was done on a sample of PBMCs spiked with cells of the T cell clone KT2. In nucleotides, the CDR3 is TGCAGTGCTAGGAGGACTGCCCCCCACACTGAAGCTTTCTTT. It encodes CSARRTAPHTEAFF.